The present T cell receptor beta chain was sequenced within a study of blood T cells in healthy people across ages. A second 7 to 11 cycle PCR used barcoded and J-beta primers. Carrying 12 random nucleotides, a template-switch adaptor labeled each individual cDNA molecule. MiXCR, run by TCRdb on the 5' RACE reads, gives a single entry per CDR3 protein. The sample records 850,000 to 950,000 distinct CDR3 sequences, about 28% being singletons. In its sample, this clonotype was seen a few times. V lost 6 bases to trimming and J lost 10 bases, with 10 bases between them. The CDR3 has 12 residues. Per germline, CDR1 LNHDA and CDR2 SQIVND (reference sequence).

The source material was blood. This chain joins TRBV19 and TRBJ1-6; D perhaps matches TRBD1 (5 bases). The sequence derives from a woman at least 80 years old in good health. The CDR3 sequence: CASSIRESPLHF. CDR3 nucleotide sequence: TGTGCCAGTAGCATCAGGGAATCACCCCTCCACTTT.